This T cell receptor (beta chain) was identified during a study of OX40 agonist ivuxolimab in advanced cancers. About the research overall: The patients received agonistic anti-OX40 (CD134) antibody ivuxolimab. Dose-escalation patients' cancers were hepatocellular carcinoma, melanoma, renal cell or head and neck cancer.

Measured with immunoSEQ multiplex PCR; TCRdb has only the in-frame clones, and not every one. The sample has roughly 66,000 clones; 70% to 90% are singletons. This CDR3 region has 13 residues. The germline CDR1 and CDR2 sequences are GTSNPN and SVGIG (reference sequence). Losses at the gene ends were 0 bases for V and 10 bases for J; bases not matched to a gene: 3. This TCR derives from an adult with an advanced solid tumor such as melanoma, head and neck, liver or kidney cancer. The chain has TRBV30 and TRBJ2-4; 10 bases are a match to TRBD2. This specimen consisted of CD4+ or CD8+ T cells sorted from blood, obtained in a trial of the OX40 agonist ivuxolimab. The CDR3 DNA sequence: TGTGCCTGGAGTGTCCTAGCGGGAGCGATTCAGTACTTC. Residues: CAWSVLAGAIQYF. Using reference TRBV30 and TRBJ2-4 for the parts outside the CDR3, the full variable domain is SQTIHQWPATLVQPVGSPLSLECTVEGTSNPNLYWYRQAAGRGLQLLFYSVGIGQISSEVPQNLSASRPQDRQFILSSKKLLLSDSGFYLCAWSVLAGAIQYFGAGTRLSVL.